The 10 T cell receptor beta chains listed next were all sequenced from one sample in a study of lymphopenia after photon versus proton radiotherapy. Libraries were prepared by immunoSEQ multiplex PCR; TCRdb keeps only in-frame clonotypes and omits some of them. The data contain 150,000 to 200,000 clones, approximately 90% of them singletons. The sample in question was peripheral blood, obtained from a patient treated with photon-based radiotherapy. The receptors shown here come from a man aged 50 to 59 with gastric cancer.

This sequence joins TRBV5-8 and TRBJ2-3; 13 nucleotides match TRBD2. The CDR3 contains 17 residues. Germline CDR1 SGHTS, CDR2 YDEGEE. The ends lost 4 bases at V and 4 bases at J; junction bases unmatched: 9. The CDR3 nucleotides read TGTGCCAGCAGCCCTGGACTAGCGGGAGCTGGCGCAGATACGCAGTATTTT. This encodes CASSPGLAGAGADTQYF.

The chain couples TRBV15 to TRBJ2-1; D is perhaps TRBD2 (5 bases). Trimming pared 2 bases from V and 3 bases from J, leaving 11 bases between. The CDR3 consists of 15 residues. Germline assignment: CDR1 LNHNV and CDR2 YYDKDF (reference sequence). The CDR3 reads CATSRPRTGYNEQFF. The CDR3 DNA reads TGTGCCACCAGCAGACCGCGGACTGGCTACAATGAGCAGTTCTTC.

V gene TRBV6-1 combines with J gene TRBJ2-7; no definite D call. V was trimmed by 1 base and J by 5 bases, leaving 6 bases between them. There are 12 residues in the CDR3. CDR1 MNHNS and CDR2 SASEGT come from the germline V gene. The CDR3 sequence is CASSEVFHEQYF. The CDR3 DNA is TGTGCCAGCAGTGAAGTGTTCCACGAGCAGTACTTC.

The genes are TRBV19 and TRBJ2-2; D not resolved. Germline V CDR1 and CDR2: LNHDA, SQIVND (reference sequence). Trimming removed 0 bases from V and 0 bases from J, with 11 bases in between. The CDR3 contains 17 residues. The CDR3 loop is CASSIDRITTNTGELFF. CDR3 in DNA: TGTGCCAGTAGTATAGATCGGATTACAACGAACACCGGGGAGCTGTTTTTT.

This chain joins TRBV27 and TRBJ1-4; no clear D gene. Trimming pared 5 bases from V and 8 bases from J, leaving 12 bases between. The CDR3 spans 13 residues. The germline gives CDR1 MNHEY, CDR2 SMNVEV (reference sequence). This CDR3 reads CASSRKKGEKLFF. The CDR3 DNA sequence: TGTGCCAGCAGTCGTAAAAAAGGGGAAAAACTGTTTTTT.

This sequence joins TRBV27 and TRBJ1-1, with TRBD1 matching 9 bases. V lost 3 bases to trimming and J lost 8 bases; unmatched junction nucleotides: 13. The CDR3 covers 16 residues. Germline V CDR1 and CDR2: MNHEY, SMNVEV (reference sequence). This CDR3 reads CASSLGPPDRGKEAFF. The CDR3 DNA follows: TGTGCCAGCAGTTTGGGACCCCCCGACAGGGGGAAGGAAGCTTTCTTT.

This clone was observed a few times. V is TRBV19 and J is TRBJ1-5; D gene ambiguous. Trimming removed 4 bases from V and 3 bases from J, with 7 bases in between. Germline V lookup: CDR1 LNHDA, CDR2 SQIVND (reference sequence). There are 13 residues in the CDR3. CDR3 protein: CASSTSFNQPQHF. The CDR3 DNA follows: TGTGCCAGTAGTACCAGCTTCAATCAGCCCCAGCATTTT. The variable domain in full, with the rest retrieved from reference TRBV19 and TRBJ1-5, is DGGITQSPKYLFRKEGQNVTLSCEQNLNHDAMYWYRQDPGQGLRLIYYSQIVNDFQKGDIAEGYSVSREKKESFPLTVTSAQKNPTAFYLCASSTSFNQPQHFGDGTRLSIL.

The rearrangement links TRBV6-6 to TRBJ1-1, with 8 bases identical to TRBD1. This CDR3 has 14 amino acids. CDR1 and CDR2 (germline): MNHNY, SVGAGI (reference sequence). The J segment lost 4 bases and the V segment lost 5 bases, leaving 6 bases of the junction unmatched. The CDR3 spells CASSTTTGGTEAFF. CDR3 nucleotide sequence: TGTGCCAGCAGTACAACTACAGGGGGCACTGAAGCTTTCTTT.

The V call is TRBV2, the J call TRBJ2-5; the match to TRBD2 covers 7 bases. V was pared by 4 bases and J by 9 bases, with 14 bases of the junction left unmatched. CDR1 SNHLY and CDR2 FYNNEI come from the germline V gene. The length of the CDR3 is 15 residues. The CDR3 loop is CASSGLAASRGAQYF. CDR3 nucleotide sequence: TGTGCCAGCAGTGGGCTAGCGGCCTCCCGGGGGGCCCAGTACTTC.

This chain links TRBV30 with TRBJ2-3; 9 nucleotides line up with TRBD1. Unmatched junction bases numbered 9, after V lost 3 bases and J lost 8 bases. CDR1 and CDR2 (germline): GTSNPN, SVGIG (reference sequence). The CDR3 totals 14 residues. CDR3 sequence reads: CAWRGDRGVGTQYF. As DNA, the CDR3 is TGTGCCTGGAGGGGAGACAGGGGGGTCGGTACGCAGTATTTT.